Below are 26 T cell receptor beta chains sequenced from a single sample in a study of shared clonotypes between healthy human individuals. Clones were read by immunoSEQ multiplex PCR, and TCRdb kept only the in-frame ones, dropping some. The sample comprises about 680,000 clones, around 67% of which are singletons, and 1.5% to 2% rests with the top ten. Source material: memory CD4+ T cells sorted from blood. Documented subset: CD45RA-negative fraction. These receptors all come from a woman aged 25 to 39 in good health.

The chain joins TRBV18 to TRBJ1-3; D is unclear. The CDR3 spans 17 residues. From germline, CDR1 is KGHSH and CDR2 LQKENI. Trimming stripped 5 bases from V and 4 bases from J, with 21 bases between. The chain's CDR3 is CASSVTSVSGLGNTIYF. CDR3 DNA: TGTGCCAGCTCAGTCACAAGCGTCTCTGGATTGGGAAACACCATATATTTT.

The J gene is TRBJ1-1, the V gene TRBV28; D is unresolved. From germline, CDR1 is MDHEN and CDR2 SYDVKM. Trimming took off 2 bases at V and 9 bases at J, with 10 bases between the two ends. The CDR3 sequence is 12 residues long. CDR3 amino acids: CASSLLGRKAFF. CDR3 coding DNA: TGTGCCAGCAGTTTACTTGGCAGGAAAGCTTTCTTT.

This clone appeared a few times. The chain couples TRBV23-1 to TRBJ2-2; D is perhaps TRBD1 or TRBD2 (6 bases each). TRBV23-1 is noted as an ORF with a role that remains uncertain. The V gene lost 5 bases and the J gene lost 4 bases, with 35 bases spanning the gap. There are 22 residues in the CDR3. The CDR3 sequence: CASSFNGAQRGARGQGTGELFF. The CDR3 DNA reads TGCGCCAGCAGTTTCAACGGGGCGCAACGGGGAGCCCGGGGGCAAGGCACCGGGGAGCTGTTTTTT.

This chain links TRBV5-1 with TRBJ1-3; tentatively, D is TRBD1 (6 bases). Between the trimmed V and J ends, which lost 4 bases and 0 bases, there was a span of 20 bases. CDR1 is SGHRS and CDR2 is YFSETQ in the germline V gene. CDR3 size: 18 residues. In nucleotides, the CDR3 is TGCGCCAGCAGCATAGCCCGGGACACCAAGGCCTCTGGAAACACCATATATTTT. This gives the protein CASSIARDTKASGNTIYF.

This chain joins TRBV30 and TRBJ2-1; D ambiguous. The CDR3 extends over 14 amino acids. Trimming shortened V by 2 bases and J by 9 bases, and 17 bases separated the two germline ends. Germline CDR1 GTSNPN, CDR2 SVGIG (reference sequence). For the CDR3, the DNA is TGTGCCTGGAGTTGGCGACTCCCGACGAGTGAGCAGTTCTTC. Amino acids: CAWSWRLPTSEQFF. Using reference TRBV30 and TRBJ2-1 for the parts outside the CDR3, the full variable domain is SQTIHQWPATLVQPVGSPLSLECTVEGTSNPNLYWYRQAAGRGLQLLFYSVGIGQISSEVPQNLSASRPQDRQFILSSKKLLLSDSGFYLCAWSWRLPTSEQFFGPGTRLTVL.

The rearrangement links TRBV5-1 to TRBJ1-4, with D tentatively TRBD1 (5 bases). V was trimmed by 3 bases and J by 6 bases, leaving 6 bases between them. The CDR3 has 12 residues. Germline loops: CDR1 SGHRS, CDR2 YFSETQ. The CDR3 bases are TGCGCCAGCAGCTGGGGGGATGAAAAACTGTTTTTT. Protein product: CASSWGDEKLFF. Complete variable domain (other parts from reference TRBV5-1 and TRBJ1-4): KAGVTQTPRYLIKTRGQQVTLSCSPISGHRSVSWYQQTPGQGLQFLFEYFSETQRNKGNFPGRFSGRQFSNSRSEMNVSTLELGDSALYLCASSWGDEKLFFGSGTQLSVL.

This clone was detected only a few times. J is TRBJ2-7 and V is TRBV5-5; D is undetermined. V lost 7 bases, J lost 7 bases, and 15 bases lay in between. The germline CDR1 and CDR2 sequences are SGHKS and YYEKEE (reference sequence). This CDR3 spans 12 amino acids. The CDR3 DNA sequence: TGTGCCAGCGGAGTCCCATTACGTGAGCAGTACTTC. Translating it yields CASGVPLREQYF.

A word on this clone: This sample also contains other DNA sequences that code for the same CDR3. The chain couples TRBV9 to TRBJ2-3; the D is unclear. In germline, CDR1 is SGDLS, CDR2 YYNGEE. The CDR3 has 12 amino acids. V gave up 0 bases and J gave up 6 bases, with 5 bases separating them. The CDR3 DNA reads TGTGCCAGCAGCGTAGATGGTGATACGCAGTATTTT. This translates into CASSVDGDTQYF.

The V and J genes are TRBV7-2 and TRBJ1-1; D is unclear. CDR1 and CDR2 from the germline V gene are SGHTA and FQGNSA. Trimming cost V 5 bases and J 5 bases, with 12 bases left between them. The CDR3 has 13 amino acids. The CDR3 spells CASSNGGVTEAFF. The CDR3 DNA reads as TGTGCCAGCAGCAATGGCGGGGTAACTGAAGCTTTCTTT.

The gene calls are TRBV27 and TRBJ1-1; D remains unclear. CDR1 MNHEY and CDR2 SMNVEV come from the germline V gene (reference sequence). The CDR3 totals 12 residues. Trimming pared 3 bases from V and 8 bases from J, leaving 10 bases between. The CDR3 DNA reads TGTGCCAGCAGTTTTTTTGGCAGAGAAGCTTTCTTT. It yields the protein CASSFFGREAFF.

The V gene is TRBV19, the J gene TRBJ1-1, with 8 nucleotides matching TRBD1. CDR1 and CDR2 from the germline V gene are LNHDA and SQIVND (reference sequence). The CDR3 loop spans 14 amino acids. V shed 4 bases and J 0 bases; nucleotides not matched to a gene: 1. CDR3 coding DNA: TGTGCCAGTAGTAGGGACAGGTTGAACACTGAAGCTTTCTTT. Its protein product is CASSRDRLNTEAFF.

The chain carries TRBV6-1 and TRBJ2-4; tentatively, D is TRBD1 (6 bases). Per the germline V gene, CDR1 is MNHNS and CDR2 is SASEGT. V lost 5 bases and J lost 9, with 14 bases in between. CDR3 length equals 13 residues. The CDR3 nucleotides are TGTGCCAGCAGTACCACAGGGTTGGGCATTCAGTACTTC. Translated: CASSTTGLGIQYF.

This clone was counted only a few times. The chain recombines TRBV4-1 with TRBJ2-6; 7 bases align to TRBD1. The CDR3 is made up of 18 amino acids. Unmatched junction bases numbered 7, after V lost 0 bases and J lost 2 bases. The V gene's germline CDR1 is MGHRA and CDR2 YSYEKL. The CDR3, as DNA: TGCGCCAGCAGCCAAGATTTGGCAGGGGGTGCTGGGGCCAACGTCCTGACTTTC. It is translated as CASSQDLAGGAGANVLTF.

The sample holds a few counts of this clone. The chain recombines TRBV2 with TRBJ2-1; the D gene is possibly TRBD1 (5 bases). The CDR3 is 13 residues long. V lost 2 bases and J 3 bases, leaving 5 bases between the germline ends. The V gene's germline CDR1 is SNHLY and CDR2 FYNNEI. The CDR3 nucleotides read TGTGCCAGCAGTGAAACAGGCTACAATGAGCAGTTCTTC. Its protein product is CASSETGYNEQFF.

The CDR3 region has the DNA TGTGCCAGCAGCCTCCGGGAGAGAGAGACCCAGTACTTC. This gives the protein CASSLRERETQYF. This chain uses TRBV14 with TRBJ2-5; possible D gene TRBD2, 6 bases. Germline CDR1 is SGHDN and CDR2 is FVKESK. V was cut by 4 bases and J by 4 bases, with 10 bases left in between. The CDR3 is made up of 13 amino acids.

This clone was observed once. V is TRBV7-8 and J is TRBJ2-5, with TRBD2 matching over 8 bases. Per the germline V gene, CDR1 is SGHVS and CDR2 is FQNEAQ. The CDR3 is 14 amino acids. The trim removed 3 bases at V and 5 bases at J, leaving 5 bases unmatched. The DNA for the CDR3 is TGTGCCAGCAGCTTCCCCGGGACTAGTGAGACCCAGTACTTC. Translation gives CASSFPGTSETQYF.

This clone was observed once. CDR3 sequence: CSVLLAGGPETQYF. DNA for the CDR3: TGCAGCGTCCTCCTAGCGGGAGGGCCCGAGACCCAGTACTTC. The genes are TRBV29-1 and TRBJ2-5, with 12 bases that match TRBD2. CDR3 length equals 14 residues. With 6 bases clipped from V and 5 bases from J, the junction kept 7 bases outside the gene matches. In germline, CDR1 is SQVTM, CDR2 ANQGSEA.

The V and J genes are TRBV5-1 and TRBJ2-5; 8 bases are a match to TRBD2. Unmatched junction bases numbered 6, after V lost 0 bases and J lost 2 bases. Germline V lookup: CDR1 SGHRS, CDR2 YFSETQ. This CDR3 is 16 amino acids long. CDR3 bases: TGCGCCAGCAGCTTGGGGATAGCGGGGACACAAGAGACCCAGTACTTC. Translating it yields CASSLGIAGTQETQYF.

The chain couples TRBV5-6 to TRBJ1-3, with unresolved D. The CDR3 covers 16 residues. The V and J ends lost 4 bases and 0 bases respectively, with 14 bases between them. Per germline, CDR1 SGHDT and CDR2 YYEEEE. CDR3 loop: CASSPAGPSSGNTIYF. The CDR3 region has the DNA TGTGCCAGCAGCCCGGCCGGGCCTTCCTCTGGAAACACCATATATTTT.

The rearrangement joins TRBV5-4 to TRBJ2-7, with TRBD2 identical over 12 bases. Germline V gene lookup returns CDR1 SGHNT and CDR2 YYREEE (reference sequence). The CDR3 is made up of 17 amino acids. The V and J ends lost 0 bases and 2 bases, in that order; junction bases with no gene match: 6. The CDR3 region is CASSLDPSGRVTYEQYF. The CDR3 DNA sequence: TGTGCCAGCAGCTTGGACCCTAGCGGGAGGGTCACCTACGAGCAGTACTTC.

V and J are TRBV5-1 and TRBJ2-1; 8 nucleotides align to TRBD2. The CDR3 length is 14 residues. The germline V gene has CDR1 SGHRS and CDR2 YFSETQ. V trimming: 5 bases; J trimming: 3 bases; junction bases outside the gene matches: 4. CDR3: CASSREGDYNEQFF. DNA of the CDR3: TGCGCCAGCAGTCGGGAGGGAGACTACAATGAGCAGTTCTTC.

The chain has TRBV28 and TRBJ2-1; 10 bases are a match to TRBD1. Germline CDR1 reads MDHEN; CDR2 reads SYDVKM. V lost 0 bases to trimming and J lost 4 bases; unmatched junction nucleotides: 3. The CDR3 runs to 16 residues. The CDR3 here is CASSLWGTGVYNEQFF. Here the CDR3 DNA reads TGTGCCAGCAGTTTATGGGGGACAGGGGTTTACAATGAGCAGTTCTTC.

CDR3 residues: CASSFGTSGIPSNTGELFF. As DNA, the CDR3 is TGCGCCAGCAGCTTCGGGACTAGCGGGATCCCGTCGAACACCGGGGAGCTGTTTTTT. The chain is built from TRBV5-1 and TRBJ2-2; TRBD2 matches 13 bases. Germline V gene sequence: CDR1 SGHRS, CDR2 YFSETQ. J gave up 0 bases and V 2 bases, and 7 bases lay outside the gene matches. The CDR3 has 19 amino acids.

This clone showed up many times. Given a much more abundant clone one base away, this may be a read error. Other DNA sequences in the same sample also yield this CDR3. Here the CDR3 DNA reads TGCGCCAGCAGCCAAGATGAGGGTAATCAGCCCCAGCATTTT. Translating gives CASSQDEGNQPQHF. The rearrangement uses TRBV4-1 and TRBJ1-5; D not certain. From germline, CDR1 is MGHRA and CDR2 YSYEKL. Trimming removed 0 bases from V and 4 bases from J, with 7 bases in between. This CDR3 contains 14 residues.

The chain couples TRBV5-1 to TRBJ1-3; 7 bases agree with TRBD1. V gave up 1 base and J gave up 4 bases; unmatched junction bases: 14. The CDR3 sequence is 18 residues long. Looked up from germline, CDR1 is SGHRS and CDR2 is YFSETQ. The CDR3 DNA reads TGCGCCAGCAGCTTGTTTCGCTCCGGGACAGCGGACGGAAACACCATATATTTT. It translates to CASSLFRSGTADGNTIYF.

CDR3 residues: CAWGKIVTGENTEAFF. In DNA, the CDR3 is TGTGCCTGGGGGAAGATAGTGACAGGAGAAAACACTGAAGCTTTCTTT. V gene TRBV30 combines with J gene TRBJ1-1; D is possibly TRBD1 (6 bases). The germline CDR1 and CDR2 sequences are GTSNPN and SVGIG (reference sequence). Trimming pared 5 bases from V and 2 bases from J, leaving 21 bases between. The CDR3 is made up of 16 amino acids.